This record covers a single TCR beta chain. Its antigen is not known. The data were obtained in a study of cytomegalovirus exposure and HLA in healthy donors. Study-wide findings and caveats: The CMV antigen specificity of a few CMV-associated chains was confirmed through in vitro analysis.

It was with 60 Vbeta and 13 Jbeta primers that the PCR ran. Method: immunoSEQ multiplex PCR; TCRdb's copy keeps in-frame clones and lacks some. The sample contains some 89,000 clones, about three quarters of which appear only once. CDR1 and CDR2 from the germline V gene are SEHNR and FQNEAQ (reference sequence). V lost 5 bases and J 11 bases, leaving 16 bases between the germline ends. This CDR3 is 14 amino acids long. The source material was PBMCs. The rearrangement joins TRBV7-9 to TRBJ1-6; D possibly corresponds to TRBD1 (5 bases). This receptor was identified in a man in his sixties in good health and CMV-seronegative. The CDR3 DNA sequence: TGTGCCAGCAGCAATTCAGGGCTAGGGCCACCCCTCCACTTT. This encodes CASSNSGLGPPLHF.